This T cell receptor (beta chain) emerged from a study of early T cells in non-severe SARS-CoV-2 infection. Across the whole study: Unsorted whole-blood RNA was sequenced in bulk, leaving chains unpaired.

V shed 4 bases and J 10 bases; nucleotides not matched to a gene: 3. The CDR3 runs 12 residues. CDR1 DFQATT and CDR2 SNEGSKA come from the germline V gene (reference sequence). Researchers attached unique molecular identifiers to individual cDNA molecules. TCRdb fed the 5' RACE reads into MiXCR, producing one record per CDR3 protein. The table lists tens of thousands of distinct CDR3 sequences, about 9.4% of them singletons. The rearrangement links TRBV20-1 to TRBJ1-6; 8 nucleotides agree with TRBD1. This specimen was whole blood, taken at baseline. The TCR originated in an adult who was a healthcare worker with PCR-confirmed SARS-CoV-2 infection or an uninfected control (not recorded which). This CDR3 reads CSATQGGSPLHF. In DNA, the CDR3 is TGCAGTGCTACACAGGGGGGATCACCCCTCCACTTT.